This T cell receptor (beta chain) emerged from a study of T-cell reconstitution after alpha-beta-depleted transplantation in children. Preparation of the TCRbeta library was carried out with unique molecular identifiers. TCRdb reprocessed the PCR reads with MiXCR, giving one entry per CDR3 protein. Among fewer than 500,000 distinct CDR3 sequences listed, 43% were seen once. A few counts support this clonotype. Its antigen is unidentified. Study-wide results and caveats: Some patients owed their high day-60 TCRbeta diversity to surviving recipient T cells and thymic progenitors. A year post-transplant, T-cell counts and diversity derived mostly from newly produced T cells. Expanded clones from the graft, numbering several hundred, reportedly supplied alpha-beta T cells about two months after transplant.

V gave up 2 bases and J gave up 0 bases, with 7 bases separating them. The CDR3 covers 15 residues. Per germline, CDR1 LGHDT and CDR2 YNNKEL (reference sequence). This rearrangement joins TRBV3-1 to TRBJ2-2; unclear D gene. The receptor's source is a girl aged 2 to 10 with aplastic anemia, due to receive a stem cell transplant. The sample in question was PBMCs, obtained before TCRalphabeta/CD19-depleted stem cell transplant. The CDR3 DNA sequence: TGTGCCAGCAGCCAATGGGCAACGAACACCGGGGAGCTGTTTTTT. Translation gives CASSQWATNTGELFF. The full variable domain, rest sourced from reference TRBV3-1 and TRBJ2-2, is DTAVSQTPKYLVTQMGNDKSIKCEQNLGHDTMYWYKQDSKKFLKIMFSYNNKELIINETVPNRFSPKSPDKAHLNLHINSLELGDSAVYFCASSQWATNTGELFFGEGSRLTVL.